This T cell receptor beta chain was captured by sequencing in a study of cytomegalovirus exposure and HLA in healthy donors. Study in general: Within an early data release were tens of millions of unique TCRs drawn from HLA-typed donors.

Primers: 60 Vbeta forward and 13 Jbeta reverse. The method was immunoSEQ multiplex PCR; TCRdb's version includes in-frame clones alone and lacks a portion of them. Of around 81,000 clones in the sample, less than 75% are singletons; the top ten hold approximately 5.8%. Study-wide results and caveats: Upon later analysis, HLA-associated TCR beta chains proved more clonally expanded than other, equally common chains. The authors assumed roughly uniform sequencing depth across donors for presence/absence analyses.

For this clone: Antigen specificity is unknown.

The germline V gene encodes CDR1 LNHNV and CDR2 YYDKDF (reference sequence). V gave up 6 bases and J gave up 2 bases, with 11 bases separating them. This CDR3 spans 14 amino acids. Input material: PBMCs. This chain joins TRBV15 and TRBJ1-5; D gene unclear. This sequence was found in a man aged 25 to 40 in good health and CMV-seropositive. Here the CDR3 DNA reads TGTGCCACCAGTCCGGGGTATGGCAATCAGCCCCAGCATTTT. Translating it yields CATSPGYGNQPQHF.